This TCR beta chain was sequenced during a study of cytomegalovirus exposure and HLA in healthy donors. Study-level information: The Caucasian-associated ancestry cluster contained approximately 81% of the 300 to 450 genotyped donors.

This clone has only one observation. Vbeta (60) and Jbeta (13) primers were used in the PCR. Only in-frame clones appear in the TCRdb table, and some are missing; sequencing was by immunoSEQ multiplex PCR. This sample has about 190,000 clones; less than 85% occur once, and the top ten carry approximately 4.8%. Deletions cut 0 bases from V and 8 bases from J, with 5 bases between. Looked up from germline, CDR1 is SGHVS and CDR2 is FNYEAQ. The CDR3 sequence is 13 residues long. Specimen: PBMCs. This TCR was sampled from a man between 25 and 39 years old in good health and CMV-seropositive. This chain connects TRBV7-6 to TRBJ1-6; D unclear. The chain's CDR3 is CASSLALDSPLHF. CDR3 DNA: TGTGCCAGCAGCTTAGCGTTAGATTCACCCCTCCACTTT.